Included here is one TCR beta chain sequence, with context. There is no known antigen for this receptor. No quality values exist for individual bases; no much larger clone is one base distant. The immunoSEQ Assay, a bias-controlled multiplex PCR, was used to amplify TCRbeta CDR3 regions from genomic DNA. The authors' analysis ran thus. Nucleated cell counts per sample were estimated from amplification of reference gene primers within the assay. To quantify the absolute abundance of each unique TCRbeta CDR3 rearrangement, sequence reads were collapsed and filtered. For each sample, productive Simpson clonality was calculated by taking the square root of Simpson's diversity index across productive rearrangements. Sourced from immuneACCESS, this table was stored by TCRdb with only in-frame sequences that have V and J called. A share of the clones is absent; for the studies checked, an unresolved V gene accounts for under half, and the remainder has no known explanation. The DNA gave D and trimming, while V, J and clone size come from that table. The sample contains about 83,000 clones, about 90% of them found a single time. About 3% of the sample belongs to the ten largest clones.

The data are from a study of blood T cell repertoires in COVID-19 (dated by TCRdb to 2018 to 2020). Concerning the study at large: Samples covering the acute and convalescent phases of COVID-19 were provided by collaborators in the United States, Italy and Spain. The material from the prospective study consisted of cDNA or gDNA derived from T cells, B-cell-depleted T cells, or PBMCs. The dataset comprised deeply sampled blood TCRbeta repertoires from subjects exposed to, actively infected with, or recovered from COVID-19. The repertoires were released in a freely available public database intended as a resource for research on the immune response to SARS-CoV-2. Samples came from the ongoing ImmuneRACE study (first 160 participants) plus 1,254 subjects from 6 global collaborators. A de-identified subject ID, COVID-19 status, age in years and sex were almost always included in the sample metadata. Where available, HLA class I and class II types were taken from metadata supplied by the sample provider and were not determined by assay-based typing.

Study-wide findings and limitations: Clinical and demographic metadata were provided uncurated, with the amount varying by source and participant.

Each collaborating institution followed its own protocols to collect whole blood in K2EDTA tubes. Collaborator samples were shipped for TCRbeta analysis as frozen whole blood, isolated PBMCs, or DNA extracted from either sample type. Per the germline V gene, MNHEY is the CDR1 and SVGAGI is the CDR2. There are 15 amino acids in the CDR3, from cysteine to phenylalanine inclusive. This entry keeps only the CDR3 DNA: 45 bases, framed from base 1. The V end gives up 2 bases and the J end 6 bases, leaving 5 bases in the junction not matched to a gene. This sequence originates from a woman aged 50 to 60 with active or convalescent COVID-19. Recombination connected TRBV6-5 to TRBJ1-1, with TRBD1 matching 11 junction bases. The source material was peripheral blood. The DNA reads as follows: TGTGCCAGCAGTTACGGGACAGGGGGTTCGTCTGAAGCTTTCTTT. This is translated as CASSYGTGGSSEAFF.